The text below deals with one T cell receptor beta chain. Other DNA sequences in this specimen translate into the identical CDR3. Assay used: immunoSEQ multiplex PCR; TCRdb lists only in-frame clones, some missing. The top ten clones hold less than 0.13% of a sample with 550,000 to 650,000 clones, 95% to 96% of them seen once. This record comes from a study of shared clonotypes between healthy human individuals. Study overall: Every donor yielded three CD4 naive, three CD4 memory, two CD8 naive and one CD8 memory plate.

Terminally differentiated effector memory CD45RA+ cells were left out of the naive CD8 fraction, which was CD45RO-negative and positively selected for CCR7. The clonotype was recovered from a woman aged 25 to 39 in good health. Input material: naive CD8+ T cells sorted from blood.

The CDR3 is CASSLAPETYEQYF. The CDR3 bases are TGTGCCAGCAGCTTGGCCCCCGAGACCTACGAGCAGTACTTC. The chain employs TRBV11-2 and TRBJ2-7; D unclear. The CDR3 has 14 residues. The germline V and J ends were trimmed by 3 bases and 2 bases, with 11 bases remaining between them. Looked up from germline, CDR1 is SGHAT and CDR2 is FQNNGV. Filled out from reference TRBV11-2 and TRBJ2-7, the complete variable domain reads EAGVAQSPRYKIIEKRQSVAFWCNPISGHATLYWYQQILGQGPKLLIQFQNNGVVDDSQLPKDRFSAERLKGVDSTLKIQPAKLEDSAVYLCASSLAPETYEQYFGPGTRLTVT.